This passage covers 18 T cell receptor beta chains from one sample sequenced in a study of OX40 agonist ivuxolimab in advanced cancers. Generated by immunoSEQ multiplex PCR, the TCRdb table keeps only in-frame clones and is missing some. The sample records tens of thousands of clones, 87% being singletons. The sample was CD4+ or CD8+ T cells sorted from blood, taken in a trial of the OX40 agonist ivuxolimab. The receptors were sampled from an adult with an advanced solid tumor such as melanoma, head and neck, liver or kidney cancer.

This clone was found a few times. V and J are TRBV19 and TRBJ2-5, with D possibly being TRBD2 (6 bases). The CDR3 runs to 13 residues. The V gene's germline CDR1 is LNHDA and CDR2 SQIVND (reference sequence). The V end lost 7 bases, the J end lost 3 bases, and 12 bases lay between the germline ends. The CDR3 DNA reads as TGTGCCAGTACGAGCGGCGGGAAAGAGACCCAGTACTTC. It encodes CASTSGGKETQYF.

This rearrangement joins TRBV4-1 to TRBJ1-5; the D gene is possibly TRBD1 (5 bases). The germline gives CDR1 MGHRA, CDR2 YSYEKL. The CDR3 contains 15 residues. V was shortened by 0 bases and J by 2 bases, with 8 bases between the two germline ends. The CDR3 spells CASSQDRAGNQPQHF. The CDR3 DNA reads TGCGCCAGCAGCCAAGACAGGGCCGGCAATCAGCCCCAGCATTTT.

This clone occurred a few times. The chain carries TRBV19 and TRBJ1-5; D remains ambiguous. Germline CDR1 reads LNHDA; CDR2 reads SQIVND (reference sequence). CDR3 length: 14 residues. V shed 1 base and J shed 3 bases, with 7 bases lying between them. CDR3 residues: CASSIAADNQPQHF. The CDR3 DNA follows: TGTGCCAGTAGTATAGCGGCAGACAATCAGCCCCAGCATTTT.

This chain connects TRBV30 to TRBJ1-5; no clear D gene. Trimming took off 0 bases at V and 1 base at J, with 7 bases between the two ends. Germline CDR1 GTSNPN, CDR2 SVGIG (reference sequence). This CDR3 region has 14 residues. CDR3 bases: TGTGCCTGGAGTGTTCCACCGAGCAATCAGCCCCAGCATTTT. It is translated as CAWSVPPSNQPQHF. Full variable domain (rest looked up from reference TRBV30 and TRBJ1-5): SQTIHQWPATLVQPVGSPLSLECTVEGTSNPNLYWYRQAAGRGLQLLFYSVGIGQISSEVPQNLSASRPQDRQFILSSKKLLLSDSGFYLCAWSVPPSNQPQHFGDGTRLSIL.

This sequence joins TRBV20-1 and TRBJ2-1; D remains ambiguous. Deletions cut 0 bases from V and 4 bases from J, with 1 base between. Germline values: CDR1 DFQATT, CDR2 SNEGSKA (reference sequence). This CDR3 has 11 residues. CDR3: CSAREYNEQFF. The DNA for the CDR3 is TGCAGTGCTAGAGAATACAATGAGCAGTTCTTC.

This clone was counted a single time. The chain is built from TRBV5-1 and TRBJ1-1; tentatively, D is TRBD1 (5 bases). The germline V and J ends were trimmed by 9 bases and 0 bases, with 15 bases remaining between them. The CDR3 sequence is 14 residues long. The germline V gene has CDR1 SGHRS and CDR2 YFSETQ. CDR3 protein: CATRGGAMNTEAFF. The CDR3 coding sequence is TGCGCCACCCGAGGAGGGGCGATGAACACTGAAGCTTTCTTT. The whole variable domain, filled in from reference TRBV5-1 and TRBJ1-1, reads KAGVTQTPRYLIKTRGQQVTLSCSPISGHRSVSWYQQTPGQGLQFLFEYFSETQRNKGNFPGRFSGRQFSNSRSEMNVSTLELGDSALYLCATRGGAMNTEAFFGQGTRLTVV.

V is TRBV18 and J is TRBJ2-3, with 9 bases aligning to TRBD1. This CDR3 is built from 19 residues. V trimming: 4 bases; J trimming: 2 bases; junction bases outside the gene matches: 16. Germline V gene lookup returns CDR1 KGHSH and CDR2 LQKENI. In nucleotides, the CDR3 is TGTGCCAGCTCACGCCTAACAACAGGGGGCTGGGGTGTCACAGATACGCAGTATTTT. This codes for CASSRLTTGGWGVTDTQYF.

This chain uses TRBV18 with TRBJ1-5, with D possibly being TRBD1 (5 bases). Germline V lookup: CDR1 KGHSH, CDR2 LQKENI. This CDR3 is built from 16 residues. The V end was cut by 4 bases, the J end by 4 bases, with 17 bases between. The CDR3 region is CASSQGQSGINQPQHF. The CDR3 DNA reads TGTGCCAGCTCACAAGGACAATCGGGTATTAATCAGCCCCAGCATTTT. Together with reference TRBV18 and TRBJ1-5, the CDR3 gives the full variable domain: NAGVMQNPRHLVRRRGQEARLRCSPMKGHSHVYWYRQLPEEGLKFMVYLQKENIIDESGMPKERFSAEFPKEGPSILRIQQVVRGDSAAYFCASSQGQSGINQPQHFGDGTRLSIL.

The chain carries TRBV6-1 and TRBJ2-3; weak D call: TRBD1 (5 bases). This CDR3 has 12 amino acids. V was pared by 6 bases and J by 2 bases, with 6 bases between. CDR1 MNHNS and CDR2 SASEGT come from the germline V gene. CDR3 amino acids: CASRGDTDTQYF. The CDR3 nucleotides read TGTGCCAGCAGAGGGGACACAGATACGCAGTATTTT.

The rearrangement links TRBV27 to TRBJ2-1; D could derive from TRBD1 or TRBD2 (5 bases each). Looked up from germline, CDR1 is MNHEY and CDR2 is SMNVEV (reference sequence). The CDR3 has 14 amino acids. The CDR3 DNA sequence: TGTGAAGGGGAGACATCGCCATTAGAGGATGAGCAGTTCTTC. It is translated as CEGETSPLEDEQFF.

The chain joins TRBV19 to TRBJ2-7, with D possibly being TRBD2 (6 bases). The V gene's germline CDR1 is LNHDA and CDR2 SQIVND (reference sequence). Trimming stripped 5 bases from V and 3 bases from J, with 11 bases between. This CDR3 is 13 amino acids long. CDR3 amino acids: CASSLRGGYEQYF. The CDR3 bases are TGTGCCAGTAGTTTGAGGGGAGGCTACGAGCAGTACTTC.

This chain links TRBV11-2 with TRBJ2-1; unclear D gene. This CDR3 contains 13 residues. Germline assignment: CDR1 SGHAT and CDR2 FQNNGV. Trimming pared 4 bases from V and 6 bases from J, leaving 10 bases between. CDR3 region: CASSSDRGNEQFF. The DNA for the CDR3 is TGTGCCAGCAGCTCCGACCGAGGCAATGAGCAGTTCTTC.

The rearrangement uses TRBV4-3 and TRBJ2-2, with TRBD2 matching over 16 bases. The ends lost 4 bases at V and 0 bases at J; junction bases unmatched: 2. The germline gives CDR1 LGHNA, CDR2 YSLEER. This CDR3 region has 18 residues. For the CDR3, the DNA is TGCGCCAGCAGCCCGGGACTAGCGGGGGGGACGAACACCGGGGAGCTGTTTTTT. This encodes CASSPGLAGGTNTGELFF.

The rearrangement joins TRBV25-1 to TRBJ2-5; TRBD1 matches at 7 bases. Per germline, CDR1 MGHDK and CDR2 SYGVNS. With 6 bases clipped from V and 8 bases from J, the junction kept 9 bases outside the gene matches. This CDR3 has 13 amino acids. CDR3 protein: CASRKTGSGTQYF. The CDR3 region has the DNA TGTGCCAGCAGAAAGACAGGGTCGGGAACCCAGTACTTC. Using reference TRBV25-1 and TRBJ2-5 for the parts outside the CDR3, the full variable domain is EADIYQTPRYLVIGTGKKITLECSQTMGHDKMYWYQQDPGMELHLIHYSYGVNSTEKGDLSSESTVSRIRTEHFPLTLESARPSHTSQYLCASRKTGSGTQYFGPGTRLLVL.

The chain is built from TRBV6-1 and TRBJ1-5, with TRBD1 matching 8 bases. CDR3 length: 14 residues. Germline V gene data show CDR1 as MNHNS and CDR2 as SASEGT. Trimming cost V 4 bases and J 2 bases; bases outside gene matches: 1. The CDR3 here is CASSGGQGNQPQHF. DNA for the CDR3: TGTGCCAGCAGTGGGGGACAGGGCAATCAGCCCCAGCATTTT.

V gene TRBV30 combines with J gene TRBJ2-7; 9 bases match TRBD2. The trim removed 4 bases at V and 5 bases at J, leaving 3 bases unmatched. Germline V gene lookup returns CDR1 GTSNPN and CDR2 SVGIG (reference sequence). CDR3 length: 12 residues. The DNA for the CDR3 is TGTGCCTGGAAGCGGGGGGCACACGAGCAGTACTTC. Translating gives CAWKRGAHEQYF.

The chain carries TRBV10-1 and TRBJ2-1, with D unclear. This CDR3 has 13 amino acids. The ends were cut back, 5 bases at V and 4 bases at J, with 9 bases in the middle. Germline assignment: CDR1 WNHNN and CDR2 SYGVQD (reference sequence). The chain's CDR3 is CASSKQKYNEQFF. Here the CDR3 DNA reads TGCGCCAGCAGTAAACAGAAATACAATGAGCAGTTCTTC.

The chain couples TRBV12-5 to TRBJ2-7; 10 positions match TRBD1. The length of the CDR3 is 17 residues. J was trimmed by 7 bases and V by 0 bases; bases with no gene match: 12. Per the germline V gene, CDR1 is LGHNT and CDR2 is FRNRAP. CDR3 amino acids: CASGLVPSGTGVGEQYF. Written as DNA, the CDR3 is TGTGCTAGTGGTTTGGTTCCCTCCGGGACAGGGGTCGGGGAGCAGTACTTC. Full variable domain (outside the CDR3, taken from reference TRBV12-5 and TRBJ2-7): DARVTQTPRHKVTEMGQEVTMRCQPILGHNTVFWYRQTMMQGLELLAYFRNRAPLDDSGMPKDRFSAEMPDATLATLKIQPSEPRDSAVYFCASGLVPSGTGVGEQYFGPGTRLTVT.